The clone carrying this T cell receptor beta chain appeared a single time. CDR3 length equals 14 residues. The sample is drawn from a study of blood T cell repertoires in COVID-19. About the research overall: Acute-phase and convalescent COVID-19 samples originated in the United States, Italy and Spain.

Method: immunoSEQ multiplex PCR; TCRdb's copy keeps in-frame clones and lacks some. This table holds hundreds of thousands of clones, approximately 83% found once. Researchers sorted participants into cohorts using their self-reported clinical history. The material sequenced was PBMCs or T cells enriched from blood (not recorded which). The receptor comes from a woman aged 40 to 55 with acute COVID-19. The rearrangement links TRBV21-1 to TRBJ1-2; the listed D gene, TRBD1, was not tested against the DNA. TRBV21-1 is a pseudogene. Here the CDR3 DNA reads TGTGCCAGCAGCGGACCCGGGACAGCTATGGGCTACACCTTC. It is translated as CASSGPGTAMGYTF.